These T cell receptor beta chains were read from a single sample in a study of cytomegalovirus exposure and HLA in healthy donors. Produced via immunoSEQ multiplex PCR; TCRdb's table is partial and in-frame only. The data contain around 100,000 clones, roughly 71% of them singletons. The sample was PBMCs. The receptors were sampled from a man between 35 and 55 years old in good health and CMV-seropositive. Both conserved end residues are part of each CDR3. Each record gives: J gene, D gene, clone size, V gene, CDR3 DNA, CDR3 protein. The D gene is left open where the match is weak. Only some rows state a clone size, as once, few, many or a class for expanded clones.

J: TRBJ1-3
D: .
size: .
V: TRBV5-1
DNA: TGCGCCAGCAGCCCGACAGCTGGAAACACCATATATTTT
CDR3: CASSPTAGNTIYF

J: TRBJ1-5
D: TRBD1
size: .
V: TRBV7-9
DNA: TGTGCCAGCGGCAGGGGGGACAATCAGCCCCAGCATTTT
CDR3: CASGRGDNQPQHF

J: TRBJ2-1
D: TRBD1
size: few
V: TRBV6-4
DNA: TGTGCCAGCAGTGGGGGGACAGGGGAGAATGAGCAGTTCTTC
CDR3: CASSGGTGENEQFF

J: TRBJ2-3
D: .
size: .
V: TRBV30
DNA: TGTGCCTGGAGCCGCCTTCTAGGCACAGATACGCAGTATTTT
CDR3: CAWSRLLGTDTQYF

J: TRBJ2-1
D: .
size: .
V: TRBV5-6
DNA: TGTGCCAGCAACTGGGAGAGTGAGCAGTTCTTC
CDR3: CASNWESEQFF

J: TRBJ2-2
D: TRBD2
size: .
V: TRBV9
DNA: TGTGCCAGCAGCCCGAGACTAGCGGACACCGGGGAGCTGTTTTTT
CDR3: CASSPRLADTGELFF

J: TRBJ1-4
D: .
size: .
V: TRBV28
DNA: TGTGCCAGCAGTAATCGCGTCAGGGGCGAAAAACTGTTTTTT
CDR3: CASSNRVRGEKLFF

J: TRBJ2-7
D: TRBD2
size: .
V: TRBV6-1
DNA: TGTGCCAGCAGTGAGGGACTAGCGGGAGCCTACGAGCAGTACTTC
CDR3: CASSEGLAGAYEQYF

J: TRBJ2-1
D: TRBD2
size: .
V: TRBV7-8
DNA: TGTGCCAGCAGCGTAGGTCTAGCGGGAGGGTCCTACAATGAGCAGTTCTTC
CDR3: CASSVGLAGGSYNEQFF

J: TRBJ1-2
D: .
size: .
V: TRBV6-1
DNA: TGTGCCAGCAGTGGGGGGGACTATGGCTACACCTTC
CDR3: CASSGGDYGYTF

J: TRBJ2-3
D: TRBD1
size: .
V: TRBV2
DNA: TGTGCCAGCCGGGACAGGGATGAAGATACGCAGTATTTT
CDR3: CASRDRDEDTQYF

J: TRBJ1-1
D: TRBD1
size: .
V: TRBV4-1
DNA: TGCGCCAGCAGCCAGTTACAGGGGGCGCGAGGCACTGAAGCTTTCTTT
CDR3: CASSQLQGARGTEAFF

J: TRBJ1-5
D: .
size: .
V: TRBV28
DNA: TGTGCCAGCAGTTTGGGGGGGGCAGGGCAGCCCCAGCATTTT
CDR3: CASSLGGAGQPQHF

J: TRBJ1-2
D: .
size: .
V: TRBV28
DNA: TGTGCCAGCAGACGCCCGGACATAACTGGGGGCTACACCTTC
CDR3: CASRRPDITGGYTF

J: TRBJ2-5
D: TRBD1
size: .
V: TRBV7-9
DNA: TGTGCCAGCAGCTTAGGACAGGGGTTTGAGACCCAGTACTTC
CDR3: CASSLGQGFETQYF

J: TRBJ2-2
D: .
size: .
V: TRBV27
DNA: TGTGCCAGCAGTTTCAGACTTAACACCGGGGAGCTGTTTTTT
CDR3: CASSFRLNTGELFF

J: TRBJ2-3
D: .
size: .
V: TRBV25-1
DNA: TGTGCCAGCAGTGGGGGACTGGCATTAGATACGCAGTATTTT
CDR3: CASSGGLALDTQYF

J: TRBJ2-3
D: TRBD2
size: .
V: TRBV7-3
DNA: TGTGCCAGCAGCGCTAGCGGGGGAGTGACAGATACGCAGTATTTT
CDR3: CASSASGGVTDTQYF

J: TRBJ2-1
D: .
size: .
V: TRBV19
DNA: TGTGCCAGTAGTATGGCCGGGAGCAATGAGCAGTTCTTC
CDR3: CASSMAGSNEQFF

J: TRBJ1-2
D: TRBD1
size: few
V: TRBV6-5
DNA: TGTGCCAGCAGCCTGGACAGGGCAGGGGGTGGCTACACCTTC
CDR3: CASSLDRAGGGYTF

J: TRBJ2-1
D: TRBD2
size: .
V: TRBV6-5
DNA: TGTGCCAGCAGTTACGGGACTAGCGGGAATATCAATGAGCAGTTCTTC
CDR3: CASSYGTSGNINEQFF

J: TRBJ2-5
D: TRBD2
size: few
V: TRBV7-9
DNA: TGTGCCAGCAGCTTACTAGCGGGAGGGGAGGAGACCCAGTACTTC
CDR3: CASSLLAGGEETQYF

J: TRBJ2-1
D: TRBD1
size: once
V: TRBV5-1
DNA: TGCGCCAGCAGCCCAGGACAGGGTTACGGTAATGAGCAGTTCTTC
CDR3: CASSPGQGYGNEQFF

J: TRBJ1-5
D: .
size: few
V: TRBV19
DNA: TGTGCCAGTACCGGAGGACAGACCGATCAGCCCCAGCATTTT
CDR3: CASTGGQTDQPQHF

J: TRBJ2-3
D: .
size: .
V: TRBV2
DNA: TGTGCCAGCATCCCGAGGCTATCCTACACAGATACGCAGTATTTT
CDR3: CASIPRLSYTDTQYF

J: TRBJ2-5
D: .
size: .
V: TRBV28
DNA: TGTGCCAGCAGTTTACTGCAAGAGACCCAGTACTTC
CDR3: CASSLLQETQYF

J: TRBJ2-1
D: TRBD2
size: .
V: TRBV9
DNA: TGTGCCAGCAGCACCTGGACTAGCGGATACAATGAGCAGTTCTTC
CDR3: CASSTWTSGYNEQFF

J: TRBJ1-1
D: TRBD1
size: .
V: TRBV6-1
DNA: TGTGCCAGCAGTGAAGGGACAGGGGGCCGGAACACTGAAGCTTTCTTT
CDR3: CASSEGTGGRNTEAFF

J: TRBJ2-3
D: TRBD2
size: .
V: TRBV2
DNA: TGTGCCAGCAGGCTCGGGGGGGATACGCAGTATTTT
CDR3: CASRLGGDTQYF

J: TRBJ1-5
D: TRBD1
size: few
V: TRBV5-6
DNA: TGTGCCAGCAGCAATGGACAGGGCAATCAGCCCCAGCATTTT
CDR3: CASSNGQGNQPQHF

J: TRBJ1-4
D: TRBD1
size: .
V: TRBV6-1
DNA: TGTGCCAGCAGTGAAAGGGGGCAAGGAAAACTGTTTTTT
CDR3: CASSERGQGKLFF

J: TRBJ1-1
D: TRBD1
size: few
V: TRBV28
DNA: TGTGCCAGCAGTCCCGGGACAGGGGCGATGAACACTGAAGCGGGGGGCTTT
CDR3: CASSPGTGAMNTEAGGF

J: TRBJ2-1
D: TRBD1
size: .
V: TRBV25-1
DNA: TGTGCCAGCAGTGAATTAATGGGACAGTACAATGAGCACTTCTTC
CDR3: CASSELMGQYNEHFF

J: TRBJ1-4
D: .
size: .
V: TRBV30
DNA: TGTGCCTGGAGTCCAGGGATTCGCGAAAAACTGTTTTTT
CDR3: CAWSPGIREKLFF

J: TRBJ2-3
D: .
size: .
V: TRBV18
DNA: TGTGCCAGCTCACCACTGCCTAGTGGGGATACGCAGTATTTT
CDR3: CASSPLPSGDTQYF

J: TRBJ2-7
D: .
size: .
V: TRBV27
DNA: TGTGCCAGCAGTATTCAGGGTTCCCACGAGCAGTACTTC
CDR3: CASSIQGSHEQYF

J: TRBJ2-7
D: .
size: .
V: TRBV29-1
DNA: TGCAGCGTTGAAAACGCTACGGGATACGAGCAGTACTTC
CDR3: CSVENATGYEQYF

J: TRBJ1-1
D: .
size: few
V: TRBV4-1
DNA: TGCGCCAGCAGCCAAGCGTCCAGGGGCGAAGCTTTCTTT
CDR3: CASSQASRGEAFF

J: TRBJ2-5
D: TRBD1
size: .
V: TRBV5-6
DNA: TGTGCCAGCAGCTCCCCAGGGACAGGGGGCTGGAAGACCCAGTACTTC
CDR3: CASSSPGTGGWKTQYF

J: TRBJ1-1
D: .
size: few
V: TRBV10-3
DNA: TGTGCCATCAGTGACATAGGAGGTATTACTGAAGCTTTCTTT
CDR3: CAISDIGGITEAFF